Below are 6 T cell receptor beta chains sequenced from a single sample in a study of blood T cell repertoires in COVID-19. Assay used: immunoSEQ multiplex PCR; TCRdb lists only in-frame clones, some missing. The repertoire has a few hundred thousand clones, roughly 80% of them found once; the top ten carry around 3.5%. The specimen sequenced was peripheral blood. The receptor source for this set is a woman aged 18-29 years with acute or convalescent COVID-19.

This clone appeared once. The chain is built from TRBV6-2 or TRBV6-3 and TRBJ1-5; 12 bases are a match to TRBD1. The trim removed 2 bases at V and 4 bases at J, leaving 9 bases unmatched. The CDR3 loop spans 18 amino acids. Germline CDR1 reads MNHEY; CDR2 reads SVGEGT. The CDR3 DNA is TGTGCCAGCAGTTACGAACCGGGACAGGGGGCTCGGAATCAGCCCCAGCATTTT. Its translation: CASSYEPGQGARNQPQHF.

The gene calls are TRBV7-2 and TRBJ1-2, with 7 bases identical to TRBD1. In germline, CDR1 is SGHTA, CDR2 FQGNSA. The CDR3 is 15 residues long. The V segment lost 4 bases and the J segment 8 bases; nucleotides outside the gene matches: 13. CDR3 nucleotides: TGTGCCAGCAGCTACATGACAGGGTCTGGAAGGGGCTACACCTTC. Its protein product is CASSYMTGSGRGYTF.

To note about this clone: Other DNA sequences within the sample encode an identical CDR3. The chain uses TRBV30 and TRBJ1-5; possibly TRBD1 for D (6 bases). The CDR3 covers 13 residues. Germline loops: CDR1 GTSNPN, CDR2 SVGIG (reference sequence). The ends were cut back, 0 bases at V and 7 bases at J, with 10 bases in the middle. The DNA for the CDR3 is TGTGCCTGGAGTGTACAGGGTGGACAGCCCCAGCATTTT. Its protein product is CAWSVQGGQPQHF.

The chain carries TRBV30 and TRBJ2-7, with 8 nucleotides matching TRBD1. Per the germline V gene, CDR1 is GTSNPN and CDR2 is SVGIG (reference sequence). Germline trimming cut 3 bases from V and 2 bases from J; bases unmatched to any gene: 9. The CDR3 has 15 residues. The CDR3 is CAWSSPGTGTYEQYF. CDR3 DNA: TGTGCCTGGAGCAGTCCCGGGACAGGAACCTACGAGCAGTACTTC.

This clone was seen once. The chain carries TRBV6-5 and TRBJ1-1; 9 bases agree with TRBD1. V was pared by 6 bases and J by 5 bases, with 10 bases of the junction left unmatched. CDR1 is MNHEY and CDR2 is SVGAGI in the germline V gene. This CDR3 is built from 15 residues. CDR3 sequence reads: CASSLSGQGETEAFF. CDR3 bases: TGTGCCAGCAGCCTATCGGGACAGGGAGAAACTGAAGCTTTCTTT.

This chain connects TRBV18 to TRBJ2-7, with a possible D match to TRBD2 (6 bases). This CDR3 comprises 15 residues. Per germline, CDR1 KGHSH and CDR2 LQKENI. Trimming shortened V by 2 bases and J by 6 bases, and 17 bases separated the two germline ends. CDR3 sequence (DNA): TGTGCCAGCTCACCAGTGTGGGTAACAGCGGGCGAGCAGTACTTC. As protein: CASSPVWVTAGEQYF.